This passage covers 9 T cell receptor beta chains from one sample sequenced in a study of OX40 agonist ivuxolimab in advanced cancers. Libraries were prepared by immunoSEQ multiplex PCR; TCRdb keeps only in-frame clonotypes and omits some of them. This sample has roughly 26,000 clones, with 85% found just once. Material: CD4+ or CD8+ T cells sorted from blood, obtained in a trial of the OX40 agonist ivuxolimab. Source of these receptors: an adult with an advanced solid tumor such as melanoma, head and neck, liver or kidney cancer.

The V call is TRBV28, the J call TRBJ2-7; D gene unclear. The CDR3 extends over 13 amino acids. Looked up from germline, CDR1 is MDHEN and CDR2 is SYDVKM. Between the trimmed V and J ends, which lost 2 bases and 2 bases, there was a span of 7 bases. CDR3 sequence (DNA): TGTGCCAGCAGTTTAAACAGTGCCTACGAGCAGTACTTC. Protein product: CASSLNSAYEQYF.

The chain carries TRBV2 and TRBJ2-3; a weak D match, TRBD2 (7 bases). The CDR3 has 14 residues. Per the germline V gene, CDR1 is SNHLY and CDR2 is FYNNEI. With 6 bases removed from V and 2 bases from J, the gap between germline ends came to 12 bases. Here the CDR3 reads CASRRGGNTDTQYF. In DNA form, the CDR3 reads TGTGCCAGCAGAAGGGGGGGAAACACAGATACGCAGTATTTT.

Comments on this clone: Other DNA sequences from this sample encode an identical CDR3 as well. The chain links TRBV7-6 to TRBJ2-1, with 8 bases lining up with TRBD2. Germline CDR1 and CDR2: SGHVS and FNYEAQ. The CDR3 is 14 residues long. Trimming cost V 5 bases and J 4 bases; bases outside gene matches: 4. In DNA, the CDR3 is TGTGCCAGCAGCCCGGGGGGGTCATACAATGAGCAGTTCTTC. This gives the protein CASSPGGSYNEQFF. Together with reference TRBV7-6 and TRBJ2-1, the CDR3 gives the full variable domain: GAGVSQSPRYKVTKRGQDVALRCDPISGHVSLYWYRQALGQGPEFLTYFNYEAQQDKSGLPNDRFSAERPEGSISTLTIQRTEQRDSAMYRCASSPGGSYNEQFFGPGTRLTVL.

V is TRBV7-9 and J is TRBJ2-4; a possible D gene is TRBD1 (5 bases). The V end lost 3 bases, the J end lost 0 bases, and 9 bases lay between the germline ends. CDR1 is SEHNR and CDR2 is FQNEAQ in the germline V gene (reference sequence). The CDR3 consists of 15 residues. CDR3 sequence: CASSFAGLAKNIQYF. The CDR3 DNA reads TGTGCCAGCAGCTTTGCAGGGCTAGCCAAAAACATTCAGTACTTC.

In this sample, this clone turned up once. One end of the junction varies from germline; a read error may be responsible. V is TRBV9 and J is TRBJ2-2; 8 bases fit TRBD1. Germline V gene lookup returns CDR1 SGDLS and CDR2 YYNGEE. The CDR3 sequence is 16 residues long. The CDR3 region is CASNVDLGQGTGELFF. For the CDR3, the DNA is TGTGCCAGCAACGTAGATCTCGGACAGGGAACCGGGGAGCTGTTTTTT.

The chain recombines TRBV4-3 with TRBJ2-7; TRBD1 matches 7 bases. Trimming took 1 base from V and 4 from J; bases not matched to a gene: 7. From germline, CDR1 is LGHNA and CDR2 YSLEER. The CDR3 contains 15 residues. CDR3 DNA sequence: TGCGCCAGCAGCCAAGGCTTCAGGGGGAAATACGAGCAGTACTTC. Translating it yields CASSQGFRGKYEQYF.

This clone was recorded once. The chain links TRBV5-1 to TRBJ2-1; 10 bases line up with TRBD2. CDR3 size: 16 residues. The germline gives CDR1 SGHRS, CDR2 YFSETQ. J gave up 4 bases and V 0 bases, and 4 bases lay outside the gene matches. In nucleotides, the CDR3 is TGCGCCAGCAGCTTGGCATTGGGACTAGCGTACAATGAGCAGTTCTTC. Translation gives CASSLALGLAYNEQFF.

This chain connects TRBV4-1 to TRBJ2-5; D is unresolved. Trimming took off 5 bases at V and 4 bases at J, with 17 bases between the two ends. Germline V gene lookup returns CDR1 MGHRA and CDR2 YSYEKL. This CDR3 is 15 amino acids long. The CDR3 coding sequence is TGCGCCAGCAGCGCGGCAGGAATAGTCGGAGAGACCCAGTACTTC. It codes for CASSAAGIVGETQYF.

The genes are TRBV7-6 and TRBJ2-7, with 10 nucleotides matching TRBD1. From germline, CDR1 is SGHVS and CDR2 FNYEAQ. The CDR3 sequence is 14 residues long. The V segment lost 1 base and the J segment 4 bases; nucleotides outside the gene matches: 1. In nucleotides, the CDR3 is TGTGCCAGCAGCTTAGAGGACAGGGGGTACGAGCAGTACTTC. Its translation: CASSLEDRGYEQYF.